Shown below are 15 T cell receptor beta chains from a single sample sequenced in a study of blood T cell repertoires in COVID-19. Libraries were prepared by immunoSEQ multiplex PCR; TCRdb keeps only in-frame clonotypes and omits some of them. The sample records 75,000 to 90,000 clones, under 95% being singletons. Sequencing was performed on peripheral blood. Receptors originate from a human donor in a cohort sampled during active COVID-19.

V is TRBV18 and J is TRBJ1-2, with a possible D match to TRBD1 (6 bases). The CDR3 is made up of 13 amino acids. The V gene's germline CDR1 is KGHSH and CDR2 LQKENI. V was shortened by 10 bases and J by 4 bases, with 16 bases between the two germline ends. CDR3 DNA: TGTGCCACCAACAAGGGAGGGGGCTATGGCTACACCTTC. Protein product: CATNKGGGYGYTF. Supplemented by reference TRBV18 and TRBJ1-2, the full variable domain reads NAGVMQNPRHLVRRRGQEARLRCSPMKGHSHVYWYRQLPEEGLKFMVYLQKENIIDESGMPKERFSAEFPKEGPSILRIQQVVRGDSAAYFCATNKGGGYGYTFGSGTRLTVV.

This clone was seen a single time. The chain's CDR3 is CASGRGQAAGNEQFF. The CDR3, as DNA: TGTGCTAGTGGCCGGGGACAGGCGGCGGGCAATGAGCAGTTCTTC. This rearrangement joins TRBV12-5 to TRBJ2-1; 8 bases map to TRBD1. V shed 6 bases, J shed 6 bases, and the junction held 10 bases outside the gene matches. This CDR3 has 15 residues. Germline loops: CDR1 LGHNT, CDR2 FRNRAP. The entire variable domain, with the rest obtained from reference TRBV12-5 and TRBJ2-1, is as follows: DARVTQTPRHKVTEMGQEVTMRCQPILGHNTVFWYRQTMMQGLELLAYFRNRAPLDDSGMPKDRFSAEMPDATLATLKIQPSEPRDSAVYFCASGRGQAAGNEQFFGPGTRLTVL.

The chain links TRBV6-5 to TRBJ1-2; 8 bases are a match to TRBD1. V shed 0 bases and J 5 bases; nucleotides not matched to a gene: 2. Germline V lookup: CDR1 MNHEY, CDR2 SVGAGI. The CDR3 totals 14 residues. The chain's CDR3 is CASSYSGQGYGYTF. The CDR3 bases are TGTGCCAGCAGTTACTCTGGACAGGGATATGGCTACACCTTC.

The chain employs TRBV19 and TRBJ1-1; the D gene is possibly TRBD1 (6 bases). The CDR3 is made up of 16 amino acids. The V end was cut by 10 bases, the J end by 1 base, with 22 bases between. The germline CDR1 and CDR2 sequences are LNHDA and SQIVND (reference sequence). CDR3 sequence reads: CATKGGREGTNTEAFF. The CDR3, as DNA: TGTGCCACCAAAGGGGGGAGGGAGGGTACGAACACTGAAGCTTTCTTT.

CDR3 sequence (DNA): TGTGCCAGTAGTATGGCGGTAGCGGGTGTAAGGACCGGGGAGCTGTTTTTT. Translating gives CASSMAVAGVRTGELFF. This rearrangement joins TRBV19 to TRBJ2-2; 7 bases map to TRBD2. The CDR3 runs to 17 residues. The V segment lost 3 bases and the J segment 5 bases; nucleotides outside the gene matches: 12. Germline assignment: CDR1 LNHDA and CDR2 SQIVND (reference sequence). Full variable domain (remainder filled in from reference TRBV19 and TRBJ2-2): DGGITQSPKYLFRKEGQNVTLSCEQNLNHDAMYWYRQDPGQGLRLIYYSQIVNDFQKGDIAEGYSVSREKKESFPLTVTSAQKNPTAFYLCASSMAVAGVRTGELFFGEGSRLTVL.

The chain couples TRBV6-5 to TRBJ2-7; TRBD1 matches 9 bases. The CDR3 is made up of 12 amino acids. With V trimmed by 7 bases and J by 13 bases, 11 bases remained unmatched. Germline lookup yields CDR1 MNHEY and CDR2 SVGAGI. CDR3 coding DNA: TGTGCCAGCAACCCGGGACAGGGTGGTTTATACTTC. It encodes CASNPGQGGLYF.

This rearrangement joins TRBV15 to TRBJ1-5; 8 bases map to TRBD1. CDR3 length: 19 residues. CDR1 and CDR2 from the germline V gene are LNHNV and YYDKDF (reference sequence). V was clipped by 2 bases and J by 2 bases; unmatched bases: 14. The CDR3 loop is CATSRRPGQVERGNQPQHF. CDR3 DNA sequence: TGTGCCACCAGCAGACGCCCGGGACAGGTAGAGCGGGGCAATCAGCCCCAGCATTTT. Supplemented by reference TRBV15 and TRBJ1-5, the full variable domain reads DAMVIQNPRYQVTQFGKPVTLSCSQTLNHNVMYWYQQKSSQAPKLLFHYYDKDFNNEADTPDNFQSRRPNTSFCFLDIRSPGLGDTAMYLCATSRRPGQVERGNQPQHFGDGTRLSIL.

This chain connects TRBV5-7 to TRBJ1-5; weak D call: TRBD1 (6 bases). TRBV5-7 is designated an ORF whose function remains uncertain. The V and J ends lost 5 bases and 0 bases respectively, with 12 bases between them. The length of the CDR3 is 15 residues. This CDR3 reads CASSWTANSNQPQHF. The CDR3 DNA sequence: TGTGCCAGCAGTTGGACAGCAAATAGCAATCAGCCCCAGCATTTT.

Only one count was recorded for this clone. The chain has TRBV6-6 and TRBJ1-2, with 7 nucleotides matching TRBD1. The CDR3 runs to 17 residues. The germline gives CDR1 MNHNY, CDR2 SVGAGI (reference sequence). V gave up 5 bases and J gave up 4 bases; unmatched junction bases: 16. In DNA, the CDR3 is TGTGCCAGCAGTCCCCGAGGGGGCGCCCTAATGGGCTATGGCTACACCTTC. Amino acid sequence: CASSPRGGALMGYGYTF.

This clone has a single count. CDR3 coding DNA: TGTGCCACCAGTGATCCCCGGACAGGACACTACGAGCAGTACTTC. Translated, it gives CATSDPRTGHYEQYF. The V gene is TRBV24-1, the J gene TRBJ2-7, with 7 bases fitting TRBD1. Losses at the gene ends were 3 bases for V and 3 bases for J; bases not matched to a gene: 7. This CDR3 is built from 15 residues. Germline loops: CDR1 KGHDR, CDR2 SFDVKD.

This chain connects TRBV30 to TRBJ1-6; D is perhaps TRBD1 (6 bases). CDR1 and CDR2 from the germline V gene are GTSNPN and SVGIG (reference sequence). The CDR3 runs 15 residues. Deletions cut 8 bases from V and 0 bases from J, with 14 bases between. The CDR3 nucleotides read TGTGCCGGGGGCGCAGGTCCCTCCTATAATTCACCCCTCCACTTT. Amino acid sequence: CAGGAGPSYNSPLHF. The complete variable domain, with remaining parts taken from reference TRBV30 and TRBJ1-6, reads SQTIHQWPATLVQPVGSPLSLECTVEGTSNPNLYWYRQAAGRGLQLLFYSVGIGQISSEVPQNLSASRPQDRQFILSSKKLLLSDSGFYLCAGGAGPSYNSPLHFGNGTRLTVT.

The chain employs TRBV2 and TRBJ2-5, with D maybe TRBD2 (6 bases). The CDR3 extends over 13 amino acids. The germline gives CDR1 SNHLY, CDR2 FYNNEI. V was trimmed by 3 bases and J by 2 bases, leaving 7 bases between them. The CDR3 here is CASSETRQETQYF. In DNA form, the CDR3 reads TGTGCCAGCAGTGAGACTAGACAAGAGACCCAGTACTTC.

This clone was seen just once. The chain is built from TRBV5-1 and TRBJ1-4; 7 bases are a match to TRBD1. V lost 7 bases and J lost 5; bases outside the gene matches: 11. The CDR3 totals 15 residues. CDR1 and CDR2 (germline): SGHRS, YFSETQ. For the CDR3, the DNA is TGCGCCAGCTCGGGAACAGGGGCGCCCAATGAAAAACTGTTTTTT. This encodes CASSGTGAPNEKLFF.

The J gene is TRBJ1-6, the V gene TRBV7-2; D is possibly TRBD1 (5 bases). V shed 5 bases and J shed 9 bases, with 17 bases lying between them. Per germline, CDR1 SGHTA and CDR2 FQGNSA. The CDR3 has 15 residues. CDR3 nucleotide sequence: TGTGCCAGCAGCGAGTACGGGACTGCCACTTCACCCCTCCACTTT. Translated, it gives CASSEYGTATSPLHF.

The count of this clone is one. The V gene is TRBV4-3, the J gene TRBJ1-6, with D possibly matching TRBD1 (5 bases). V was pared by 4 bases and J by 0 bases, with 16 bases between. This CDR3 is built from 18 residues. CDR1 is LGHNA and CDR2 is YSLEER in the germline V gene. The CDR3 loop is CASSRRSGRSSYNSPLHF. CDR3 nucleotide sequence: TGCGCCAGCAGCCGGCGCTCAGGGAGGAGCTCCTATAATTCACCCCTCCACTTT.